The subject of this entry is one T cell receptor (beta chain). What it binds is not known. Adult donors, all healthy and HIV-negative, had no recent acute infections or vaccinations. In the CD4+ fraction, cells were divided into CD45RA+ naive and CD45RA-negative memory subsets. This sample is part of a study of shared clonotypes between healthy human individuals. Notes on the study in general: Shared across four donors were about 4.8% of the naive CD4 clonotypes.

This CDR3 comprises 14 residues. Per the germline V gene, CDR1 is SGHVS and CDR2 is FQNEAQ. V lost 5 bases and J 3 bases, leaving 10 bases between the germline ends. The data were produced by immunoSEQ multiplex PCR, yet TCRdb's version contains in-frame clones alone and is incomplete. The repertoire consists of some 1,100,000 clones, with 78% occurring once and the leading ten covering roughly 0.56%. The rearrangement links TRBV7-8 to TRBJ1-4; possibly TRBD1 for D (6 bases). What was sequenced was memory CD4+ T cells from PBMCs. The subset: CD45RA-negative fraction. This TCR was recovered from a man younger than 35 in good health. Some clones in this sample may be carry-over from other donors' samples. This chain's CDR3 is CASSLRTANEKLFF. The DNA for the CDR3 is TGTGCCAGCAGCCTCCGGACAGCTAATGAAAAACTGTTTTTT. The complete variable domain, with remaining parts taken from reference TRBV7-8 and TRBJ1-4, reads GAGVSQSPRYKVAKRGQDVALRCDPISGHVSLFWYQQALGQGPEFLTYFQNEAQLDKSGLPSDRFFAERPEGSVSTLKIQRTQQEDSAVYLCASSLRTANEKLFFGSGTQLSVL.